Listed below are T cell receptor beta chains from one sample, sequenced in a study of regulatory T cells in long-lasting Graves disease. One entry per CDR3 protein, called by TCRdb with MiXCR from the multiplex PCR reads. Of 400,000 to 650,000 distinct CDR3 sequences listed, about 16% were seen once; the top ten hold approximately 25%. These sequences were also reported in another study, on T cells in Graves' hyperthyroidism and ophthalmopathy.

The material was peripheral blood mononuclear cells (PBMCs), obtained at new diagnosis, from a patient treated with antithyroid drugs. The receptors originated from a woman aged 35-65 years with Graves disease. Both conserved end residues are part of each CDR3.

V gene: TRBV13
CDR3 protein: CASRSVGGLHEQFF

V gene: TRBV28
CDR3 protein: CASSFRTDYSNQPQHF

V gene: TRBV18
CDR3 protein: CASSQAGGGTDTQYF

V gene: TRBV7-8
CDR3 protein: CASSLEAHSNTEAFF

V gene: TRBV2
CDR3 protein: CASSERGGDGVEQYF

V gene: TRBV7-2
CDR3 protein: CASSLKSMNTQYF

V gene: TRBV28
CDR3 protein: CASSLSEGRQTEAFF

V gene: TRBV27
CDR3 protein: CASSFRTSGEETQYF

V gene: TRBV5-1
CDR3 protein: CASSLEGGDTEAFF

V gene: TRBV12-3/TRBV12-4
CDR3 protein: CASNGVRETQYF

V gene: TRBV27
CDR3 protein: CASHALSRTGAYGYTF

V gene: TRBV28
CDR3 protein: CASRPQLLGVRSAHYGYTF

V gene: TRBV20-1
CDR3 protein: CSAGGGGETQYF

V gene: TRBV28
CDR3 protein: CASSLPKNTGEKLFF